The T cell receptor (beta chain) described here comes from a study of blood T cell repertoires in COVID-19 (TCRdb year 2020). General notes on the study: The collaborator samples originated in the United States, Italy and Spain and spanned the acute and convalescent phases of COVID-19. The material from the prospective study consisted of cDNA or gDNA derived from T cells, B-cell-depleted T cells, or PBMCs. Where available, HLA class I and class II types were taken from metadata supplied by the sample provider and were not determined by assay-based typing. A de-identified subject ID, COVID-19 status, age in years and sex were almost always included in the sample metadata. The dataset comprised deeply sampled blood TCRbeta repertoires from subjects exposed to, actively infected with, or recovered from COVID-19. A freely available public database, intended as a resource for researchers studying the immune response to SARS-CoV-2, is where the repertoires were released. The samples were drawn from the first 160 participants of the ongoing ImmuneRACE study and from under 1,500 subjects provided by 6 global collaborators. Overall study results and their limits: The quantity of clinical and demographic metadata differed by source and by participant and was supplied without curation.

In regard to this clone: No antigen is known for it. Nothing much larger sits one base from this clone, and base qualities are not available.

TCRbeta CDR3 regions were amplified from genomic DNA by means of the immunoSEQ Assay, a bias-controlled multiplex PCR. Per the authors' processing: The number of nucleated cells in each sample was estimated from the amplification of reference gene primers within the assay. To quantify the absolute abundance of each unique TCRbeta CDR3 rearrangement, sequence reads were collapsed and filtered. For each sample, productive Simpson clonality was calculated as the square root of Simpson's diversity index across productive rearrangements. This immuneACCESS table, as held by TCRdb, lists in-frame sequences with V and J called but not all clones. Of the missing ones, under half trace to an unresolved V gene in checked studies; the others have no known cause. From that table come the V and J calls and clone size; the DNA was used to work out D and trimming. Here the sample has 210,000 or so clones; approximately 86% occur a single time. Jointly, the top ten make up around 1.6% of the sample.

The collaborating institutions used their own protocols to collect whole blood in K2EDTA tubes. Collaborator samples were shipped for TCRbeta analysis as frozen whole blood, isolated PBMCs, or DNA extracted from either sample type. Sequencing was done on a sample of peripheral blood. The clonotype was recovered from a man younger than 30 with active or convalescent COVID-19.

DNA sequence: TGTGCCACCAGCAGAGCCTATTCGAGGGCCGACGGGGAGCTGTTTTTT. Its product reads: CATSRAYSRADGELFF. The chain links TRBV15 with TRBJ2-2, and TRBD2 may be the D gene, going by 5 matching bases. From the cysteine up to the phenylalanine, the CDR3 has a length of 16 residues. Only the CDR3 region is kept as DNA, spanning 48 bases read in frame from base 1. Between the V and J ends, shortened by 1 base and 7 bases respectively, the junction contains 16 bases. CDR1 and CDR2 were assigned from the germline V gene (reference sequence) as LNHNV and YYDKDF.